The present T cell receptor (beta chain) was sequenced within a study of cytomegalovirus exposure and HLA in healthy donors. Study-wide results and limits: In a later analysis, first-cohort TCR clusters were found to tend to co-occur in the 130 or so validation repertoires. Through in vitro validation, three CMV-associated chains were shown to be specific for CMV antigens. Altogether, 150 or so TCR beta chains were recorded as cytomegalovirus-associated.

This clone showed up just a few times. The target antigen is unknown. The study drew the donors from its roughly 120-subject validation cohort, separate from the roughly 670-subject first cohort. Clones were sequenced by immunoSEQ multiplex PCR, and TCRdb holds only the in-frame ones, with some missing. The profile shows around 200,000 clones, 81% of them singletons. The CDR3 runs to 13 residues. Trimming pared 5 bases from V and 8 bases from J, leaving 15 bases between. CDR1 is SEHNR, CDR2 FQNEAQ, per germline (reference sequence). This chain links TRBV7-9 with TRBJ1-2; D is unclear. Sample: PBMCs. This clonotype originated in a woman under 40 in good health and CMV-seronegative. As DNA, the CDR3 is TGTGCCAGCAGCCTCCTCGGCCCCGGGGGCTACACCTTC. It is translated as CASSLLGPGGYTF.